Given below is one T cell receptor (beta chain) in context. This CDR3 has 13 residues. Germline assignment: CDR1 SNHLY and CDR2 FYNNEI. V was shortened by 7 bases and J by 0 bases, with 7 bases between the two germline ends. This sample is drawn from a study of cytomegalovirus exposure and HLA in healthy donors. Using immunoSEQ multiplex PCR, the repertoire was profiled, and TCRdb retains in-frame clones only, with some absent. This table holds some 110,000 clones, about 88% found once. This chain links TRBV2 with TRBJ1-5; no reliable D call. Sample: PBMCs. The TCR sequence derives from a young man in good health and CMV-seropositive. The DNA for the CDR3 is TGTGCCAGCACGCAGGATAGCAATCAGCCCCAGCATTTT. This codes for CASTQDSNQPQHF.